Below, 4 T cell receptor beta chains from the same sample are listed, as sequenced in a study of T cell responses to AZD1222 COVID-19 vaccine. The assay was immunoSEQ multiplex PCR, and TCRdb's table has in-frame clones only and misses some. The data contain roughly 180,000 clones, approximately 90% of them singletons. Sequences were derived from peripheral blood, sampled on day 0 of AZD1222 vaccination. The receptors come from an adult in good health.

This rearrangement joins TRBV2 to TRBJ1-1; TRBD1 agrees at 9 bases. The V segment lost 5 bases and the J segment 0 bases; nucleotides outside the gene matches: 4. This CDR3 spans 15 amino acids. Germline loops: CDR1 SNHLY, CDR2 FYNNEI. CDR3 nucleotides: TGTGCCAGCAGTTGGGACAGGGCCATGAACACTGAAGCTTTCTTT. This encodes CASSWDRAMNTEAFF.

The V call is TRBV9, the J call TRBJ2-7, with D unresolved. CDR3 length: 14 residues. Trimming stripped 4 bases from V and 2 bases from J, with 13 bases between. In germline, CDR1 is SGDLS, CDR2 YYNGEE. Here the CDR3 DNA reads TGTGCCAGCAGCCCCCGCCACTCAACCTACGAGCAGTACTTC. Its translation is CASSPRHSTYEQYF.

The chain has TRBV11-3 and TRBJ1-1; tentative D call: TRBD1 (6 bases). Trimming shortened V by 3 bases and J by 1 base, and 9 bases separated the two germline ends. Germline-derived CDR1 and CDR2 are SGHNT and YENEEA. This CDR3 region has 14 residues. This CDR3 is CASSLGGSNTEAFF. Written as DNA, the CDR3 is TGTGCCAGCAGCTTGGGGGGCTCGAACACTGAAGCTTTCTTT.

This rearrangement joins TRBV4-3 to TRBJ2-5; D remains ambiguous. In germline, CDR1 is LGHNA, CDR2 YSLEER. Trimming shortened V by 5 bases and J by 5 bases, and 15 bases separated the two germline ends. The CDR3 extends over 14 amino acids. The CDR3, as DNA: TGCGCCAGCAGCAATGTAATAGGATCGGAGACCCAGTACTTC. It specifies CASSNVIGSETQYF.